The 2 T cell receptor beta chains below all came from one sample that was sequenced in a study of T cells in Graves' hyperthyroidism and ophthalmopathy. RNA transcripts provided the source from which TCR beta CDR3 regions were amplified. Initially, a first-round RT-PCR of the TCR CDR3 employed the HTBI primer set. Using its own MiXCR run on the multiplex PCR reads, TCRdb lists one record per CDR3 protein. The table has 610,000 or so distinct CDR3 sequences, under 60% seen once; the top ten hold around 8%. The sequencing input was peripheral blood or thyroid tissue (not recorded which). The receptors were sampled from a woman under 30 with Graves' hyperthyroidism.

This rearrangement joins TRBV2 to TRBJ1-5; tentative D call: TRBD1 (5 bases). CDR3 length: 16 amino acids. Germline V gives CDR1 SNHLY, CDR2 FYNNEI. V lost 6 bases and J lost 2, with 17 bases in between. CDR3 residues: CASSLSGAGGNQPQHF. CDR3 nucleotides: TGTGCCAGCAGCTTGAGTGGGGCCGGGGGCAATCAGCCCCAGCATTTT. Supplemented by reference TRBV2 and TRBJ1-5, the full variable domain reads EPEVTQTPSHQVTQMGQEVILRCVPISNHLYFYWYRQILGQKVEFLVSFYNNEISEKSEIFDDQFSVERPDGSNFTLKIRSTKLEDSAMYFCASSLSGAGGNQPQHFGDGTRLSIL.

This clonotype was seen many times. The rearrangement links TRBV7-3 to TRBJ2-2; 7 nucleotides match TRBD2. The germline CDR1 and CDR2 sequences are SGHTA and FQGTGA. The V gene end was trimmed by 5 bases and the J gene end by 7 bases; junction bases not matched to a gene: 7. The CDR3 runs to 14 residues. CDR3 nucleotide sequence: TGTGCCAGCAGCATAGCGGGCGGAGGCGGGGAGCTGTTTTTT. Its translation: CASSIAGGGGELFF. Supplemented by reference TRBV7-3 and TRBJ2-2, the full variable domain reads GAGVSQTPSNKVTEKGKYVELRCDPISGHTALYWYRQSLGQGPEFLIYFQGTGAADDSGLPNDRFFAVRPEGSVSTLKIQRTERGDSAVYLCASSIAGGGGELFFGEGSRLTVL.